This is a list of T cell receptor beta chains from one sample in a study of T cell responses to AZD1222 COVID-19 vaccine. Repertoires were generated with immunoSEQ multiplex PCR, while TCRdb's copy carries only in-frame clones and drops some. The table includes 110,000 to 150,000 clones, approximately 85% detected once. Here the sequenced sample was peripheral blood, taken on day 0 of AZD1222 vaccination. The receptors were sampled from an adult in good health. Both conserved end residues are part of each CDR3. A D gene is named only where the DNA matches it firmly. Expanded clones are given a class, and other clones once, few, many or no size at all.

abundance,d_gene,v_gene,j_gene,CDR3nt,CDR3aa
few,NA,TRBV18,TRBJ2-1,TGTGCCAGCTCACCACCGGTTCGAGTTCATGAGCAGTTCTTC,CASSPPVRVHEQFF
once,NA,TRBV21-1,TRBJ2-2,TGTGCCAGCAGAGGTAAACAGGGGGCTGGCGGGGAGCTGTTTTTT,CASRGKQGAGGELFF
NA,TRBD2,TRBV29-1,TRBJ2-5,TGCAGCGTTGATTGGGTTGGTCTAGCGGGGGCCCAAGAGACCCAGTACTTC,CSVDWVGLAGAQETQYF
NA,TRBD2,TRBV11-2,TRBJ2-2,TGTGCCAGCAGCTTCCTAGCGGGAGGGTATGCGGGGGAGCTGTTTTTT,CASSFLAGGYAGELFF
NA,TRBD1,TRBV6-4,TRBJ1-1,TGTGCCAGCACTCCGGACAGGCTTGGCACTGAAGCTTTCTTT,CASTPDRLGTEAFF
once,NA,TRBV10-3,TRBJ2-1,TGTGCCATCAGTGAGTCGACGGATACCTACAATGAGCAGTTCTTC,CAISESTDTYNEQFF
NA,TRBD2,TRBV24-1,TRBJ2-1,TGTGCCACCAGCGGGGGGACTTACAATGAGCAGTTCTTC,CATSGGTYNEQFF
NA,NA,TRBV7-6,TRBJ2-7,TGTGCCAGCAGCTCCGCCGGATCGGGGTACGAGCAGTACTTC,CASSSAGSGYEQYF
NA,NA,TRBV29-1,TRBJ2-2,TGCAGCGCCTCACCCCGGGCCAAAGGGAACACCGGGGAGCTGTTTTTT,CSASPRAKGNTGELFF
NA,TRBD1,TRBV4-2,TRBJ1-6,TGTGCCAGCAGCCAAGCCCCAGGGGGCGACTCACCCCTCCACTTT,CASSQAPGGDSPLHF
NA,TRBD2,TRBV30,TRBJ2-3,TGTGCCTGGCAGAGCGGGAGTAAAACAGATACGCAGTATTTT,CAWQSGSKTDTQYF
NA,NA,TRBV2,TRBJ1-2,TGTGCCAGCACCGACCCCCGGGTTAGCTATGGCTACACCTTC,CASTDPRVSYGYTF
NA,TRBD1,TRBV27,TRBJ1-2,TGTGCCAGCAAGGGGGCCGGGGCCGCGGGCTACACCTTC,CASKGAGAAGYTF
once,NA,TRBV10-3,TRBJ2-3,TGTGCCATCCGATCCCAGGGGATCCGCACAGATACGCAGTATTTT,CAIRSQGIRTDTQYF
NA,NA,TRBV12-3/TRBV12-4,TRBJ1-5,TGTGCCAGCAGTTGGGGTTTCAATCAGCCCCAGCATTTT,CASSWGFNQPQHF
NA,NA,TRBV4-1,TRBJ2-7,TGCGCCAGCAGCCAAGGGACAGACTATACCTACGAGCAGTACTTC,CASSQGTDYTYEQYF
once,TRBD2,TRBV10-2,TRBJ2-1,TGCGCCAGCAGTTTGACTAGCGGGGGATACAATGAGCAGTTCTTC,CASSLTSGGYNEQFF
NA,NA,TRBV7-9,TRBJ1-3,TGTGCCAGCAGCTTAGATTGGACACCGATCTCTGGAAACACCATATATTTT,CASSLDWTPISGNTIYF
NA,NA,TRBV28,TRBJ1-2,TGTGCCAGCAGTCCCGCCACAATCTCCTATGGCTACACCTTC,CASSPATISYGYTF
NA,NA,TRBV7-2,TRBJ1-3,TGTGCCAGCAGCTTCCCTGGAAACACCATATATTTT,CASSFPGNTIYF
NA,NA,TRBV27,TRBJ2-1,TGTGCCAGCAGCCGGGGAGGAACCGGGAATTCCTACAATGAGCAGTTCTTC,CASSRGGTGNSYNEQFF
NA,TRBD1,TRBV3-1/TRBV3-2,TRBJ1-4,TGTGCCAGCAAAAAGGGGACAGGGAGGGTCGATGAAAAACTGTTTTTT,CASKKGTGRVDEKLFF
NA,NA,TRBV19,TRBJ1-5,TGTGCCGGTGGTATTAACAATCAGCCCCAGCATTTT,CAGGINNQPQHF
NA,TRBD1,TRBV15,TRBJ2-7,TGTGCCACCAGCGTCCGGGACAGCTACGAGCAGTACTTC,CATSVRDSYEQYF
NA,NA,TRBV24-1,TRBJ2-2,TGTGCCACCAGTGACCCGGACAAAGACACCGGGGAGCTGTTTTTT,CATSDPDKDTGELFF
NA,NA,TRBV29-1,TRBJ1-3,TGCAGCGTTGAGGTGCAGGGAGGAATCGCCATATATTTT,CSVEVQGGIAIYF
NA,NA,TRBV30,TRBJ2-2,TGTGCCTGGAGTGGATTGTTCCCGGGCGGGGAGCTGTTTTTT,CAWSGLFPGGELFF
NA,NA,TRBV2,TRBJ2-4,TGTGCCTCATCCCGGTCCCGGAGACCAATGGGTCTTAATTTAGCCAAAAACATTCAGTACTTC,CASSRSRRPMGLNLAKNIQYF
NA,NA,TRBV3-1/TRBV3-2,TRBJ1-1,TGTGCCAGCAGCCAAATAGGGAGGACTGAAGCTTTCTTT,CASSQIGRTEAFF
once,TRBD1,TRBV2,TRBJ1-1,TGTGCCAGCACACGGGACAGGGGGATCGGGACTGAAGCTTTCTTT,CASTRDRGIGTEAFF
NA,TRBD2,TRBV19,TRBJ2-3,TGTGCCAGTGGGGGTAGCGGGGGGATGCAAGTTACGCAGTATTTT,CASGGSGGMQVTQYF
NA,NA,TRBV27,TRBJ1-2,TGTGCCAGCAGTTCCGGAAGGTTAGCTAACTATGGCTACACCTTC,CASSSGRLANYGYTF
once,NA,TRBV19,TRBJ2-6,TGTGCCAGTAGTATATCTTCGGGAAACTCTGGGGCCAACGTCCTGACTTTC,CASSISSGNSGANVLTF
NA,TRBD2,TRBV7-8,TRBJ2-1,TGTGCCAGCAGCCAGACTAGCGTAGAGCAGTTCTTC,CASSQTSVEQFF
NA,NA,TRBV20-1,TRBJ1-2,TGCAGTGCCCCCGACAAGGGTGGCTACACCTTC,CSAPDKGGYTF
NA,NA,TRBV7-9,TRBJ1-1,TGTGCCAGCAGCCCCCGGACCCCCACTGAAGCTTTCTTT,CASSPRTPTEAFF
NA,NA,TRBV7-9,TRBJ1-5,TGTGCCAGCACCCCCCTAGGGGGCAATCAGCCCCAGCATTTT,CASTPLGGNQPQHF
NA,NA,TRBV10-3,TRBJ1-1,TGTGCCATCAGTGAAATGAACACTGAAGCTTTCTTT,CAISEMNTEAFF
NA,TRBD1,TRBV5-6,TRBJ1-5,TGTGCCAGCAGCTTGGGGTCCCCAGGGGGCATTCAGCCCCAGCATTTT,CASSLGSPGGIQPQHF
NA,TRBD1,TRBV19,TRBJ1-5,TGTGCCAGCAGACAGGGCCAAAATCAGCCCCAGCATTTT,CASRQGQNQPQHF
NA,TRBD1,TRBV3-1/TRBV3-2,TRBJ1-2,TGTGCCAGCAGCCAACCCGACAGGGGGATGAGCTACACCTTC,CASSQPDRGMSYTF
NA,NA,TRBV7-8,TRBJ2-7,TGTGCCAGCAGCTTAGTGGGGGTTGTATACGAGCAGTACTTC,CASSLVGVVYEQYF
NA,NA,TRBV18,TRBJ1-2,TGTGCCAGCTCACCGGAAACTAACTATGGCTACACCTTC,CASSPETNYGYTF
NA,NA,TRBV5-4,TRBJ2-1,TGTGCCAGCAGCTTAGGGCGCGCCTTTCCCTACAATGAGCAGTTCTTC,CASSLGRAFPYNEQFF
NA,NA,TRBV2,TRBJ2-4,TGTGCCTCAAACCTGGGGGAAGTGGGCATTCAGTACTTC,CASNLGEVGIQYF
NA,TRBD1,TRBV10-2,TRBJ1-5,TGCGCCAGCAGTGCCGGCCAGGGGGCCCAGCCCCAGCATTTT,CASSAGQGAQPQHF
NA,TRBD2,TRBV5-6,TRBJ2-7,TGTGCCAGCAGCTTGGCGGCGGGGGGCTCCTACGAGCAGTACTTC,CASSLAAGGSYEQYF
NA,NA,TRBV6-5,TRBJ1-4,TGTGCCAGCAGTCCCATTGGGCCGATTAATGAAAAACTGTTTTTT,CASSPIGPINEKLFF
NA,NA,TRBV18,TRBJ2-7,TGTGCCAGCTCTCCTAATCGTTTTGTAGGTTCCTACGAGCAGTACTTC,CASSPNRFVGSYEQYF
NA,NA,TRBV30,TRBJ1-1,TGTGCCTGGATCTCAGTACGCGCCAGCACCTCCTCTCCTGGAGCTTTCTTT,CAWISVRASTSSPGAFF
once,NA,TRBV21-1,TRBJ1-6,TGTGCCAGCAGCCGCAACCTCCCCGGGACCCTCCACTTT,CASSRNLPGTLHF